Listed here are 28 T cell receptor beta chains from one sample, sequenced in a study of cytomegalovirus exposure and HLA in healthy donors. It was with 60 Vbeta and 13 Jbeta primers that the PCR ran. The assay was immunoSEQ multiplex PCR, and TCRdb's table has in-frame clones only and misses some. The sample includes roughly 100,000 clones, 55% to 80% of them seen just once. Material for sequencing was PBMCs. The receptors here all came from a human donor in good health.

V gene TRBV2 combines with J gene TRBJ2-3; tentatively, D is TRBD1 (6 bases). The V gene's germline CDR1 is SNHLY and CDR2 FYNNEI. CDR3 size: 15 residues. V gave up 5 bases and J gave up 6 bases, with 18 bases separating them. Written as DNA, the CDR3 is TGTGCCAGCAGTCGCCAGGGGCTACAAGCGGATACGCAGTATTTT. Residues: CASSRQGLQADTQYF.

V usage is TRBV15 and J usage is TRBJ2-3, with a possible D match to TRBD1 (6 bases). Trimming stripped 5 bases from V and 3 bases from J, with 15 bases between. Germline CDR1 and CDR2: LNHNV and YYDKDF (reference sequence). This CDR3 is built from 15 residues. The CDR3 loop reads CATSWPGDMTDTQYF. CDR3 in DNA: TGTGCCACCAGCTGGCCAGGGGATATGACAGATACGCAGTATTTT.

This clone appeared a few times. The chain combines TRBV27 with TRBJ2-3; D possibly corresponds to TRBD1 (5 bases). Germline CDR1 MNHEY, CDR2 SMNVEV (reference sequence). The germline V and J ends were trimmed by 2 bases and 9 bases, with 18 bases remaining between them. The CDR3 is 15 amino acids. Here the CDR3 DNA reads TGTGCCAGCAGTTTAGGGCAGGGTACGCAGCCCACGCAGTATTTT. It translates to CASSLGQGTQPTQYF.

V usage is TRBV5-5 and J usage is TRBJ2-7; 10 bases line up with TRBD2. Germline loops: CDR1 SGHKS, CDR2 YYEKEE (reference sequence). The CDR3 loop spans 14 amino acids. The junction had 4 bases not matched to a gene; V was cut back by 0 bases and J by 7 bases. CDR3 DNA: TGTGCCAGCAGCTTGGAGGGACTAGCGACGGAGCAGTACTTC. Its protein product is CASSLEGLATEQYF.

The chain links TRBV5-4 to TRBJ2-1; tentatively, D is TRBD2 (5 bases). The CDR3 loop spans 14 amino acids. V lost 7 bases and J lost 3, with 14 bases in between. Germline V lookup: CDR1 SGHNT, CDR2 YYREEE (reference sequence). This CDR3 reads CASAAKRNYNEQFF. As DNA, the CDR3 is TGTGCCAGCGCGGCAAAGCGGAACTACAATGAGCAGTTCTTC.

CDR3 DNA: TGTGCCAGCAGTGACCCGCCGGGGGACGAAAAACTGTTTTTT. Translation: CASSDPPGDEKLFF. The chain carries TRBV2 and TRBJ1-4, with D perhaps TRBD1 (5 bases). The V gene's germline CDR1 is SNHLY and CDR2 FYNNEI. The V end lost 3 bases, the J end lost 8 bases, and 13 bases lay between the germline ends. The CDR3 is 14 residues long.

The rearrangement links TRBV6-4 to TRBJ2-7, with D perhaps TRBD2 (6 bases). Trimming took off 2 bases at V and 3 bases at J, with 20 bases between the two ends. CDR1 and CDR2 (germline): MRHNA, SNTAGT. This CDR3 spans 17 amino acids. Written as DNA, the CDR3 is TGTGCCAGCAGTGACCCTCAAAGTAGCGGTCTCTTCTACGAGCAGTACTTC. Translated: CASSDPQSSGLFYEQYF.

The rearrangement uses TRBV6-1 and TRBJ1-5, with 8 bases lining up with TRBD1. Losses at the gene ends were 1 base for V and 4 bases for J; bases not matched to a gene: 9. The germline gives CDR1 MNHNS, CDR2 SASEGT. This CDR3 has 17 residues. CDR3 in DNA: TGTGCCAGCAGTGAAGTGGGCAGGGGGCTAGGTAATCAGCCCCAGCATTTT. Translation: CASSEVGRGLGNQPQHF.

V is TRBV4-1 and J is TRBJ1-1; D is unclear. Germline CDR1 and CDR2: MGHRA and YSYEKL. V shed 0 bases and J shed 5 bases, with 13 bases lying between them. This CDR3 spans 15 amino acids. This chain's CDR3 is CASSQEPYSGTEAFF. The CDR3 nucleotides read TGCGCCAGCAGCCAAGAGCCTTATTCGGGGACTGAAGCTTTCTTT.

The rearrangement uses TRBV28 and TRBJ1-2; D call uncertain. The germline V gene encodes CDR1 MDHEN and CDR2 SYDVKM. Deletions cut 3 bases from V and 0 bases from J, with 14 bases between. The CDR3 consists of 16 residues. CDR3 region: CASSLAGSLANYGYTF. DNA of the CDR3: TGTGCCAGCAGTTTGGCGGGTAGTTTAGCTAACTATGGCTACACCTTC.

CDR3 residues: CASSTTHRPQFF. In nucleotides, the CDR3 is TGTGCCAGCAGCACTACCCATCGCCCGCAGTTCTTC. V is TRBV2 and J is TRBJ2-1; D unresolved. There are 12 residues in the CDR3. V was trimmed by 6 bases and J by 12 bases, leaving 15 bases between them. Germline CDR1 reads SNHLY; CDR2 reads FYNNEI. Supplemented by reference TRBV2 and TRBJ2-1, the full variable domain reads EPEVTQTPSHQVTQMGQEVILRCVPISNHLYFYWYRQILGQKVEFLVSFYNNEISEKSEIFDDQFSVERPDGSNFTLKIRSTKLEDSAMYFCASSTTHRPQFFGPGTRLTVL.

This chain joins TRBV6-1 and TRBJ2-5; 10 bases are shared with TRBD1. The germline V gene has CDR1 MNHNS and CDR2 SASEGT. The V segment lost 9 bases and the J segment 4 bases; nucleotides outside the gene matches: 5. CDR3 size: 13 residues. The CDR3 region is CASGRDRGETQYF. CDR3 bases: TGTGCCAGTGGCCGGGACAGGGGAGAGACCCAGTACTTC.

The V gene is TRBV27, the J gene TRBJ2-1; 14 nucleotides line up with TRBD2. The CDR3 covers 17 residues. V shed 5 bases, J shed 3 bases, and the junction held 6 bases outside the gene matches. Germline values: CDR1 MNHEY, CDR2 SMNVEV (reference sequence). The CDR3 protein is CASSPRLAGGNYNEQFF. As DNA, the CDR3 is TGTGCCAGCAGTCCGCGACTAGCGGGAGGGAACTACAATGAGCAGTTCTTC.

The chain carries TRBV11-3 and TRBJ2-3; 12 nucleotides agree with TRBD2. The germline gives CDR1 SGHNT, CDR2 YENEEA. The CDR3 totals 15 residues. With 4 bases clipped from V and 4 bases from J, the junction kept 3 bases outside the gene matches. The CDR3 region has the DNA TGTGCCAGCAGCTCGGGACTAGCGGGCCCAGATACGCAGTATTTT. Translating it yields CASSSGLAGPDTQYF.

The CDR3 DNA sequence: TGTGCCAGTGCCCCCGGACAGGGTGACTACGAGCAGTACTTC. It encodes CASAPGQGDYEQYF. This rearrangement joins TRBV19 to TRBJ2-7, with 8 bases fitting TRBD1. The CDR3 runs 14 residues. Germline assignment: CDR1 LNHDA and CDR2 SQIVND (reference sequence). The trim removed 8 bases at V and 3 bases at J, leaving 9 bases unmatched.

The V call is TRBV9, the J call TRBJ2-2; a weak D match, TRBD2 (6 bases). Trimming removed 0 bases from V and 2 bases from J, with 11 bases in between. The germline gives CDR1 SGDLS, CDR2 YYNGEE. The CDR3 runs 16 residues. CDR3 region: CASSVAAGPNTGELFF. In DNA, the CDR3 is TGTGCCAGCAGCGTAGCTGCGGGACCTAACACCGGGGAGCTGTTTTTT.

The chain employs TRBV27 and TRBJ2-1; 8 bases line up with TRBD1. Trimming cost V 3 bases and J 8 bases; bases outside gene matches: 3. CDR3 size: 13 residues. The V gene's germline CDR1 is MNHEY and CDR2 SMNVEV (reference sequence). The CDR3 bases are TGTGCCAGCAGTTTGTCAGGGGGCTATGAGCAGTTCTTC. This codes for CASSLSGGYEQFF.

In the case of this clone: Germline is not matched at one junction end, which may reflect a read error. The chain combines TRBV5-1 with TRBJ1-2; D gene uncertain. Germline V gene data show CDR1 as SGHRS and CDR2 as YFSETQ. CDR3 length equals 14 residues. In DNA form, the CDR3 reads TGCGCCAGCAGCTTGCCCGCGTCCAACTATAGCTACACCTTC. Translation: CASSLPASNYSYTF.

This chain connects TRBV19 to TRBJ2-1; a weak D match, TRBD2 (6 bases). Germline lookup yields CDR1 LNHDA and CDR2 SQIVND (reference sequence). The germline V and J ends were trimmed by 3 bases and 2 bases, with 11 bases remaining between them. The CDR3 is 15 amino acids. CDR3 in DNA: TGTGCCAGTAGTATTAGCGGAGGAACCTACAATGAGCAGTTCTTC. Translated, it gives CASSISGGTYNEQFF.

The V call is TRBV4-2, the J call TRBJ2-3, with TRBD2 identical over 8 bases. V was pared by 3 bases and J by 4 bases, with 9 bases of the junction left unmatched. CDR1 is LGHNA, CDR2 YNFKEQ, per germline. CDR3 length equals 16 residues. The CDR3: CASSQRAGGGADTQYF. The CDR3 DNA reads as TGTGCCAGCAGCCAGAGGGCGGGAGGAGGGGCAGATACGCAGTATTTT.

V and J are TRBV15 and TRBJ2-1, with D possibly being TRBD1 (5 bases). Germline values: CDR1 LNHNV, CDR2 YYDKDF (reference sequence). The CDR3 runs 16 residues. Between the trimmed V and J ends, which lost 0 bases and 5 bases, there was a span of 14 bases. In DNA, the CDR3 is TGTGCCACCAGCAGAGATGCGACAGTCTACAACAATGAGCAGTTCTTC. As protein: CATSRDATVYNNEQFF.

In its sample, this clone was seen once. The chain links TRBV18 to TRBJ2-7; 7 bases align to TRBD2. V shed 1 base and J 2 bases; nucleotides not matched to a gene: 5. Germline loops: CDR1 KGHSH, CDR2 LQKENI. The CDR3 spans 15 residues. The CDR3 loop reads CASSPRGGVPYEQYF. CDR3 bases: TGTGCCAGCTCACCACGTGGGGGGGTCCCCTACGAGCAGTACTTC.

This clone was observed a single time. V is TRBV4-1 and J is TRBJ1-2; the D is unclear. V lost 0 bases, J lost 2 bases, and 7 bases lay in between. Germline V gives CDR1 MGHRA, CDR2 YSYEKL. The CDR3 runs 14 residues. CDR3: CASSQDELNYGYTF. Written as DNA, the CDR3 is TGCGCCAGCAGCCAAGATGAGCTCAACTATGGCTACACCTTC.

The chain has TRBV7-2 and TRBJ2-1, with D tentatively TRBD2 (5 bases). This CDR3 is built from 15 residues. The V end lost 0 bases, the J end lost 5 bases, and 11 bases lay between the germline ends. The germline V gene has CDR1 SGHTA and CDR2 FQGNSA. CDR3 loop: CASSLAGAANNEQFF. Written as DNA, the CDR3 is TGTGCCAGCAGCTTAGCGGGAGCGGCTAACAATGAGCAGTTCTTC.

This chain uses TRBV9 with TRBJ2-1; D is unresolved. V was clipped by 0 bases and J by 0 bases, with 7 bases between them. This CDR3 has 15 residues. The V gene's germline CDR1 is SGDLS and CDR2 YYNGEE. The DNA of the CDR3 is TGTGCCAGCAGCGTAGTGAGTGACTCCTACAATGAGCAGTTCTTC. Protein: CASSVVSDSYNEQFF.

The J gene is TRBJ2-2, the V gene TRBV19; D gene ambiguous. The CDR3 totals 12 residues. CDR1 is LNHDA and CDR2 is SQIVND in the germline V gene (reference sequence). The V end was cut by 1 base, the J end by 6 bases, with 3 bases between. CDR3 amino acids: CASSIVSGELFF. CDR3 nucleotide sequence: TGTGCCAGTAGTATAGTATCCGGGGAGCTGTTTTTT.

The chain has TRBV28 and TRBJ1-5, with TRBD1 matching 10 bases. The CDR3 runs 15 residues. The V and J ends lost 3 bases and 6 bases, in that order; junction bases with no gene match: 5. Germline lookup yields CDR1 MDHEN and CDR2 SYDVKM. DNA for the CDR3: TGTGCCAGCAGTTTCGAGACAGGGGGCCGTCAGCCCCAGCATTTT. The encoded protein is CASSFETGGRQPQHF.

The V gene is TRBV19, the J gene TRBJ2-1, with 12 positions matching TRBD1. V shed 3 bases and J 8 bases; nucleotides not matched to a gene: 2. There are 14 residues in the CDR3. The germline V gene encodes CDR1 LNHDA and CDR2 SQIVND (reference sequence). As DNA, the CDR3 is TGTGCCAGTAGTATCGGGACAGGGGGCGATGAGCAGTTCTTC. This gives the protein CASSIGTGGDEQFF.